A few counts support the clone carrying this TCR beta chain. Its matching antigen is unknown. The sample comes from a study of cytomegalovirus exposure and HLA in healthy donors. The CDR3 extends over 14 amino acids. From germline, CDR1 is SGDLS and CDR2 YYNGEE. Unmatched junction bases numbered 7, after V lost 4 bases and J lost 4 bases. Everyone who donated was a healthy bone marrow donor. The PCR made use of 60 Vbeta and 13 Jbeta primers. Clones were sequenced by immunoSEQ multiplex PCR, and TCRdb holds only the in-frame ones, with some missing. The data contain 75,000 to 100,000 clones, around 74% of them singletons. Study-level results: Relative to equally common others, HLA-associated TCR beta chains showed greater clonal expansion in a later analysis. According to a later analysis, most TCR beta chains associated with CMV appeared HLA-restricted.

Sequencing was performed on PBMCs. This clonotype was obtained from a woman aged 70-85 years in good health and CMV-seropositive. This sequence joins TRBV9 and TRBJ1-1; the match to TRBD1 covers 7 bases. In nucleotides, the CDR3 is TGTGCCAGCAGCCCCGGGACAGCGGCCACTGAAGCTTTCTTT. Translation: CASSPGTAATEAFF.